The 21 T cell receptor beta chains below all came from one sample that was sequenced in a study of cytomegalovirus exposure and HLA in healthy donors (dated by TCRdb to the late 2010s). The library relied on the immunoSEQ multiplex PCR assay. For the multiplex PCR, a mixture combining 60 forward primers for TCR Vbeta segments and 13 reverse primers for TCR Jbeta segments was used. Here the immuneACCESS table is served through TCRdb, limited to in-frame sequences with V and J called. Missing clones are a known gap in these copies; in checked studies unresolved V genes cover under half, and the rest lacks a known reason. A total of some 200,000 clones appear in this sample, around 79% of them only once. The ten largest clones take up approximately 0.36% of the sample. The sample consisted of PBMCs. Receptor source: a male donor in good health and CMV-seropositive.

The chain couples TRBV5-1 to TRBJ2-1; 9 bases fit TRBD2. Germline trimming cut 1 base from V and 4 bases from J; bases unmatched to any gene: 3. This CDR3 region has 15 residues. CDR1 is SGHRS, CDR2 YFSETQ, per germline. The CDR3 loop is CASSLTTSGYNEQFF. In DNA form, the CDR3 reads TGCGCCAGCAGCTTGACGACTAGCGGATACAATGAGCAGTTCTTC.

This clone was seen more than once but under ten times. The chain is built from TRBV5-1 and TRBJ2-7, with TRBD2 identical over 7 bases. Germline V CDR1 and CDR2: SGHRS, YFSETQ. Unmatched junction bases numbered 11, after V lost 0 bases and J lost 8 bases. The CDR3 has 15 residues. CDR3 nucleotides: TGCGCCAGCAGCTTGGCCCTAGGCGGGGGAGATAAGCAGTACTTC. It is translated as CASSLALGGGDKQYF.

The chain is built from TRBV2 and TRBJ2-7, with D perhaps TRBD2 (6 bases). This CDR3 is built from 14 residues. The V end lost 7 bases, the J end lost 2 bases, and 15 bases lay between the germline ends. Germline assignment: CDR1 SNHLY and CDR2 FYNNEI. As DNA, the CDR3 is TGTGCCAGCAAGTCCTGGGACTCTGCCTACGAGCAGTACTTC. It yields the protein CASKSWDSAYEQYF. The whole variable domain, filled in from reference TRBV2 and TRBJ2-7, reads EPEVTQTPSHQVTQMGQEVILRCVPISNHLYFYWYRQILGQKVEFLVSFYNNEISEKSEIFDDQFSVERPDGSNFTLKIRSTKLEDSAMYFCASKSWDSAYEQYFGPGTRLTVT.

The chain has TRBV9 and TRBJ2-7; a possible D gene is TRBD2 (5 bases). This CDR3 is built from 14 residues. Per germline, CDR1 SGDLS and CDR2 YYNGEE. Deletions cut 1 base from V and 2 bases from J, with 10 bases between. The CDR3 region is CASSVLGAPYEQYF. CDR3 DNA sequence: TGTGCCAGCAGCGTATTGGGAGCCCCCTACGAGCAGTACTTC.

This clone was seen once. The CDR3 region is CAWRAVIEQFF. In nucleotides, the CDR3 is TGTGCCTGGAGAGCGGTAATAGAGCAGTTCTTC. This chain joins TRBV30 and TRBJ2-1; TRBD2 might be the D (5 bases). Trimming took off 3 bases at V and 10 bases at J, with 10 bases between the two ends. The CDR3 extends over 11 amino acids. CDR1 GTSNPN and CDR2 SVGIG come from the germline V gene (reference sequence).

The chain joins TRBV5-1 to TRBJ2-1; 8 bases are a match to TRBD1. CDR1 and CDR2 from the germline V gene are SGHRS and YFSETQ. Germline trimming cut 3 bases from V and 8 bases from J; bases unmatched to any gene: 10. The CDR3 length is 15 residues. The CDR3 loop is CASSSGTGTLHEQFF. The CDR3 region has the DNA TGCGCCAGCAGCTCCGGGACAGGTACCCTCCATGAGCAGTTCTTC. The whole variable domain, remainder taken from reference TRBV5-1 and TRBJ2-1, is KAGVTQTPRYLIKTRGQQVTLSCSPISGHRSVSWYQQTPGQGLQFLFEYFSETQRNKGNFPGRFSGRQFSNSRSEMNVSTLELGDSALYLCASSSGTGTLHEQFFGPGTRLTVL.

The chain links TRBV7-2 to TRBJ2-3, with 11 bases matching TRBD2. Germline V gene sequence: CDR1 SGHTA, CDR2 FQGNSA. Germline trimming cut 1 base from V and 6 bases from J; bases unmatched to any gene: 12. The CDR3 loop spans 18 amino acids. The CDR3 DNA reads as TGTGCCAGCAGCTTAGTTTACCTAGCGGGAGGTGTTTATGATACGCAGTATTTT. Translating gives CASSLVYLAGGVYDTQYF.

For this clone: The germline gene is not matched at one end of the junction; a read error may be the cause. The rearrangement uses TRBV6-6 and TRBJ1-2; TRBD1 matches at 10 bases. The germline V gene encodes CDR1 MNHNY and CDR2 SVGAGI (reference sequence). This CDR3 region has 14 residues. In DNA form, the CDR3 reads TGTGCCAGCAGACGCGGACAGGGGGACTATGGCCACACCTTC. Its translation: CASRRGQGDYGHTF.

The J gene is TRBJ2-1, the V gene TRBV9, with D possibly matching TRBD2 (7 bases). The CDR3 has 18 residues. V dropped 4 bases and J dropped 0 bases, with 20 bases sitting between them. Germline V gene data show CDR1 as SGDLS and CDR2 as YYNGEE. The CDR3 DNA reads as TGTGCCAGCAGCCCCCCACGGGGGCGGGAGCGCTCCTACAATGAGCAGTTCTTC. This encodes CASSPPRGRERSYNEQFF.

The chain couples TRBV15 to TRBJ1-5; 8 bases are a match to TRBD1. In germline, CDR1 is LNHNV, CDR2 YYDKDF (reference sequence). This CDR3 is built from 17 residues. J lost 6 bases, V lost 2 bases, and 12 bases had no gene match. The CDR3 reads CATSRPQDRELGQPQHF. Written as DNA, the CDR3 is TGTGCCACCAGCAGACCGCAGGACAGGGAGTTGGGTCAGCCCCAGCATTTT.

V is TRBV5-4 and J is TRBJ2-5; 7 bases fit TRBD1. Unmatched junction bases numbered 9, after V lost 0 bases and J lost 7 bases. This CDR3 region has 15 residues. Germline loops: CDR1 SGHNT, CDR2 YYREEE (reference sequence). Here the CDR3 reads CASSLATGAASTQYF. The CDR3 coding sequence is TGTGCCAGCAGCTTGGCCACAGGGGCGGCGTCGACCCAGTACTTC.

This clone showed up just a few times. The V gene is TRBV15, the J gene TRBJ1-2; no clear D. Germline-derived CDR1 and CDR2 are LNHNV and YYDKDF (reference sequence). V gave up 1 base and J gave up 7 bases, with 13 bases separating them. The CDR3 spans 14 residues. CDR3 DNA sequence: TGTGCCACCAGCAGAGTGTCCCCCGGGAGTGGCTACACCTTC. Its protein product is CATSRVSPGSGYTF.

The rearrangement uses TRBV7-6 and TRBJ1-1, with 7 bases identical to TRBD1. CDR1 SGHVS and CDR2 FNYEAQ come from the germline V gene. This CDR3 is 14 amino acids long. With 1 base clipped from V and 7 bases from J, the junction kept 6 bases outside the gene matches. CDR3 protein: CASSLGTGDSEAFF. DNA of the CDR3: TGTGCCAGCAGCTTAGGCACGGGGGACAGTGAAGCTTTCTTT.

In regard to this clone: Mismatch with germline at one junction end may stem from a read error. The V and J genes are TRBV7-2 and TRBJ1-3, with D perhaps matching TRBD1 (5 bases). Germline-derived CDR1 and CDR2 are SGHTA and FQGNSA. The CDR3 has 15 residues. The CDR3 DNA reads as TGTGCCAGCAGCCCCCCCGGGACGGGAGGAAGCACCATATATTTT. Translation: CASSPPGTGGSTIYF.

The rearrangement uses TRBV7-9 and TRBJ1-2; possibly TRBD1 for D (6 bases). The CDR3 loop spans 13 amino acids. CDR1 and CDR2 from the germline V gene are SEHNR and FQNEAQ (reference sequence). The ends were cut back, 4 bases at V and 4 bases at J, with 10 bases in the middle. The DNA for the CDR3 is TGTGCCAGCAGCTCTGGACAGACCTATGGCTACACCTTC. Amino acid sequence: CASSSGQTYGYTF.

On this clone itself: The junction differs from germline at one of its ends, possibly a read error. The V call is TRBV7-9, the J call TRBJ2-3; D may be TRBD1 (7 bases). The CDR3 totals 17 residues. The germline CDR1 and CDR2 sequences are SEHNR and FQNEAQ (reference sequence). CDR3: CSSSPPRGETSTDTQYF. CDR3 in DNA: TGTTCCAGCAGCCCCCCCAGGGGGGAGACTAGCACAGATACGCAGTATTTT. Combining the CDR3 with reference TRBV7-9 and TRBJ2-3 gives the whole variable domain DTGVSQNPRHKITKRGQNVTFRCDPISEHNRLYWYRQTLGQGPEFLTYFQNEAQLEKSRLLSDRFSAERPKGSFSTLEIQRTEQGDSAMYLCSSSPPRGETSTDTQYFGPGTRLTVL.

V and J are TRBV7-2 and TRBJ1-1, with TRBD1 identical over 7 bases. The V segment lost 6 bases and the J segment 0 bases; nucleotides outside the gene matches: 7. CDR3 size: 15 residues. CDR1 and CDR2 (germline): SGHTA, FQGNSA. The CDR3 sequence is CASRSRGQMNTEAFF. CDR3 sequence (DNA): TGTGCCAGCAGATCGCGGGGACAGATGAACACTGAAGCTTTCTTT.

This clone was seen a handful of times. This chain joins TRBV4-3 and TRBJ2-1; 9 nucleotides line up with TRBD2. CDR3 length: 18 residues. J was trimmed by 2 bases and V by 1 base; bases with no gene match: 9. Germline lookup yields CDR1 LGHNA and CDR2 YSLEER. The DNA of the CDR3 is TGCGCCAGCAGCCAAGGGATAGCGGGAGCCGGGACCTACAATGAGCAGTTCTTC. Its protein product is CASSQGIAGAGTYNEQFF.

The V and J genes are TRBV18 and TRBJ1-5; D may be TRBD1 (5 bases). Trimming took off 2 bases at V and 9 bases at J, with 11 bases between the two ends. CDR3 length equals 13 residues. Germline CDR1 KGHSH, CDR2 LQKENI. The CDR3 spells CASSPVGGGPQHF. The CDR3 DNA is TGTGCCAGCTCACCAGTCGGGGGTGGGCCCCAGCATTTT. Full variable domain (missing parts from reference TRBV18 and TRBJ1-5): NAGVMQNPRHLVRRRGQEARLRCSPMKGHSHVYWYRQLPEEGLKFMVYLQKENIIDESGMPKERFSAEFPKEGPSILRIQQVVRGDSAAYFCASSPVGGGPQHFGDGTRLSIL.

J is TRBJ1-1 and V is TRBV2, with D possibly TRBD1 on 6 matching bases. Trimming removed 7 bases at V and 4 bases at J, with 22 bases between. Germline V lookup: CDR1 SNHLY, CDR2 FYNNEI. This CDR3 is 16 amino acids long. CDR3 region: CASKGYRALRGTEAFF. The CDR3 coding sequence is TGTGCCAGCAAGGGCTACAGGGCGCTGAGGGGCACTGAAGCTTTCTTT.

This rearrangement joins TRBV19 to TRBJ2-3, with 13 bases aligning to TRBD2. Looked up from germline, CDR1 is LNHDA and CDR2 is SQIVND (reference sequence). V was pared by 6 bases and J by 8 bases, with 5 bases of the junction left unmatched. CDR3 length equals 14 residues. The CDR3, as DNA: TGTGCCAGTAGCAAACTAGCGGGGGGGGGTACGCAGTATTTT. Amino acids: CASSKLAGGGTQYF.